The 15 T cell receptor beta chains below come from one sample, sequenced in a study of CD8 T cells in ankylosing spondylitis. TCRdb ran MiXCR on the 5' RACE reads and lists one entry per CDR3 protein. This sample has 250,000 or so distinct CDR3 sequences, with 18% found just once. Sequenced sample: blood, either unsorted or a sorted T cell fraction (not recorded which). The receptors derive from a male donor with ankylosing spondylitis or in good health (not recorded which).

This clonotype was detected only a few times. This sequence joins TRBV4-1 and TRBJ2-7; 7 positions agree with TRBD1. The V gene's germline CDR1 is MGHRA and CDR2 YSYEKL. V was pared by 3 bases and J by 2 bases, with 4 bases of the junction left unmatched. The length of the CDR3 is 14 residues. CDR3 coding DNA: TGCGCCAGCAGCCACGCGACAGGGCCCTACGAGCAGTACTTC. Protein sequence: CASSHATGPYEQYF.

This clonotype came up a few times. The chain is built from TRBV7-9 and TRBJ2-7; D not resolved. The length of the CDR3 is 14 residues. V lost 4 bases and J 3 bases, leaving 13 bases between the germline ends. CDR1 and CDR2 (germline): SEHNR, FQNEAQ (reference sequence). The CDR3 nucleotides read TGTGCCAGCAGCTCCCCAGACGCGTTCTACGAGCAGTACTTC. It yields the protein CASSSPDAFYEQYF.

This clonotype was detected only a few times. The chain carries TRBV6-1 and TRBJ2-7; the D call may be TRBD1 or TRBD2 (7 bases each). The CDR3 runs to 16 residues. The V end lost 7 bases, the J end lost 4 bases, and 23 bases lay between the germline ends. The germline V gene encodes CDR1 MNHNS and CDR2 SASEGT. The CDR3 DNA reads TGTGCCAGCACCTCAGGGAGGGGGCTCGATCCGTACGAGCAGTACTTC. This encodes CASTSGRGLDPYEQYF.

This clonotype was detected only a few times. The rearrangement joins TRBV6-6 to TRBJ2-1; D unclear. The ends were cut back, 2 bases at V and 8 bases at J, with 4 bases in the middle. Germline V gene lookup returns CDR1 MNHNY and CDR2 SVGAGI (reference sequence). The CDR3 covers 11 residues. The CDR3: CASSYQYEQFF. The CDR3 coding sequence is TGTGCCAGCAGTTACCAGTATGAGCAGTTCTTC.

The chain links TRBV7-8 to TRBJ1-4; D gene uncertain. The CDR3 contains 14 residues. Germline assignment: CDR1 SGHVS and CDR2 FQNEAQ. Deletions cut 4 bases from V and 8 bases from J, with 14 bases between. The CDR3 sequence: CASSSQNKVEKLFF. The DNA of the CDR3 is TGTGCCAGCAGCTCCCAGAACAAAGTGGAAAAACTGTTTTTT. The full variable domain, its missing parts supplied by reference TRBV7-8 and TRBJ1-4, is GAGVSQSPRYKVAKRGQDVALRCDPISGHVSLFWYQQALGQGPEFLTYFQNEAQLDKSGLPSDRFFAERPEGSVSTLKIQRTQQEDSAVYLCASSSQNKVEKLFFGSGTQLSVL.

This clonotype was seen a few times. The chain links TRBV12-3 or TRBV12-4 to TRBJ2-1; a possible D gene is TRBD2 (6 bases). Trimming removed 1 base at V and 2 bases at J, with 9 bases between. The CDR3 is 15 residues long. CDR3 coding DNA: TGTGCCAGCAGTTTAGAGGGCGGGGCCTACAATGAGCAGTTCTTC. The encoded protein is CASSLEGGAYNEQFF.

This clonotype has ten or more counts. CDR3 coding DNA: TGTGCCACCAGCAATAGCGGGAGGGCCCCGCAGGAGCAGTTCTTC. This translates into CATSNSGRAPQEQFF. The chain links TRBV15 to TRBJ2-1; 11 positions match TRBD2. The germline V gene encodes CDR1 LNHNV and CDR2 YYDKDF (reference sequence). With 4 bases clipped from V and 10 bases from J, the junction kept 9 bases outside the gene matches. This CDR3 comprises 15 residues.

This clonotype was counted a few times. The chain combines TRBV2 with TRBJ2-1; 12 positions agree with TRBD2. Trimming removed 6 bases from V and 2 bases from J; junction bases left unmatched: 2. Germline values: CDR1 SNHLY, CDR2 FYNNEI. CDR3 size: 15 residues. The DNA of the CDR3 is TGTGCCAGCAGAAGACTAGCGGGAGCCTACAATGAGCAGTTCTTC. It encodes CASRRLAGAYNEQFF.

The chain is built from TRBV6-5 and TRBJ1-1; the D is unclear. V gave up 2 bases and J gave up 10 bases, with 14 bases separating them. Germline V lookup: CDR1 MNHEY, CDR2 SVGAGI. This CDR3 contains 13 residues. The CDR3 loop reads CASSYEPFSGAFF. The CDR3 DNA reads as TGTGCCAGCAGTTACGAGCCCTTTAGTGGAGCTTTCTTT.

The chain carries TRBV12-3 or TRBV12-4 and TRBJ2-2, with D unclear. The CDR3 is 13 amino acids. Trimming stripped 6 bases from V and 3 bases from J, with 8 bases between. In nucleotides, the CDR3 is TGTGCCAGCAGCCCCACCTACACCGGGGAGCTGTTTTTT. Protein: CASSPTYTGELFF.

A few counts support this clonotype. This rearrangement joins TRBV12-3 or TRBV12-4 to TRBJ2-7, with D uncertain. V lost 0 bases to trimming and J lost 13 bases, with 19 bases between them. CDR3 length equals 14 residues. CDR3 residues: CASSLAVSLLRPYF. CDR3 DNA sequence: TGTGCCAGCAGTTTAGCGGTTAGTCTTCTGAGACCATACTTC.

The rearrangement uses TRBV6-2 or TRBV6-3 and TRBJ2-7, with D perhaps TRBD1 (5 bases). Germline CDR1 is MNHEY and CDR2 is SVGEGT. The CDR3 is 15 amino acids. Between the trimmed V and J ends, which lost 7 bases and 3 bases, there was a span of 19 bases. CDR3 sequence (DNA): TGTGCCAGCACCTACAGGTTAGGTTTCAGCTACGAGCAGTACTTC. It encodes CASTYRLGFSYEQYF.

The genes are TRBV27 and TRBJ1-5; 8 nucleotides agree with TRBD1. V shed 6 bases and J 3 bases; nucleotides not matched to a gene: 10. Germline lookup yields CDR1 MNHEY and CDR2 SMNVEV (reference sequence). The CDR3 is 16 residues long. CDR3 loop: CASSHLQGDTNQPQHF. The CDR3 DNA is TGTGCCAGCAGCCACTTACAGGGGGATACCAATCAGCCCCAGCATTTT.

This clonotype was seen only a few times. This rearrangement joins TRBV15 to TRBJ1-1, with 8 bases fitting TRBD1. V dropped 0 bases and J dropped 5; count of bases not matched to a gene: 5. The CDR3 covers 15 residues. The germline CDR1 and CDR2 sequences are LNHNV and YYDKDF (reference sequence). Here the CDR3 DNA reads TGTGCCACCAGCAGAGAGACAGGGGTAGGTACTGAAGCTTTCTTT. Protein: CATSRETGVGTEAFF.

This clonotype was counted only a few times. J is TRBJ2-2 and V is TRBV24-1; 7 bases match TRBD1. V lost 3 bases and J lost 0; bases outside the gene matches: 3. Germline V CDR1 and CDR2: KGHDR, SFDVKD. The CDR3 is 16 residues long. This CDR3 is CATSDRDSANTGELFF. The CDR3 DNA reads TGTGCCACCAGTGATCGGGACAGTGCGAACACCGGGGAGCTGTTTTTT.